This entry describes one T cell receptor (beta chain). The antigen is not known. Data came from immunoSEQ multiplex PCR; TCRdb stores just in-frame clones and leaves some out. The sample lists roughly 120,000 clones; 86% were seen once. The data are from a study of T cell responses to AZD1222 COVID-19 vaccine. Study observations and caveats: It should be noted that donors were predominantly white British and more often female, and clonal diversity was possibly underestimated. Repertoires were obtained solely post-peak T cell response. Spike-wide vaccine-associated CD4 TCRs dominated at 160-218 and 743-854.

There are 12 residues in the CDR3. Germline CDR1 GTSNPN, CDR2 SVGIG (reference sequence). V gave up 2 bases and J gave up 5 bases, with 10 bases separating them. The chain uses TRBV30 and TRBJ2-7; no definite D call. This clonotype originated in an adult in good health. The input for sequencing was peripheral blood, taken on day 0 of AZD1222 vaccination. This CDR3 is CAWSSPGDEQYF. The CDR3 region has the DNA TGTGCCTGGAGTTCCCCTGGCGACGAGCAGTACTTC.